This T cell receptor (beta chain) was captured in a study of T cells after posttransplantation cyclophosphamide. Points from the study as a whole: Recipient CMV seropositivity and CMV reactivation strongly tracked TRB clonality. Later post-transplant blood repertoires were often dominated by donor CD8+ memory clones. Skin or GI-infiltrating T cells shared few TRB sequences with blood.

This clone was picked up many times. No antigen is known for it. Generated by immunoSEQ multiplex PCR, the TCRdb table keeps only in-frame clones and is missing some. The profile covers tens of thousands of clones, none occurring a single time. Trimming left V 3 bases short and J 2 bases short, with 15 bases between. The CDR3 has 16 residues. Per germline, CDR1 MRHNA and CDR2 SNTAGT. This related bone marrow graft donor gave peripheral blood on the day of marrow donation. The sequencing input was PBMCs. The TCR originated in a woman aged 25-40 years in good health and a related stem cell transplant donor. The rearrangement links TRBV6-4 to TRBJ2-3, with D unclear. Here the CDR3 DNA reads TGTGCCAGCAGTGATTCGCCCCAGGCGTCCACAGATACGCAGTATTTT. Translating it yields CASSDSPQASTDTQYF.